This paragraph reports one T cell receptor (beta chain). Its antigen is currently unknown. This sample is drawn from a study of identical twins. Study conclusions and caveats: Invariant MAIT and iNKT cells may have partly biased zero-insertion analyses.

TCRdb re-called the 5' RACE reads with MiXCR, one entry per CDR3 protein. The table records some 1,700,000 distinct CDR3 sequences, more than 30% of them present only once. The CDR3 is made up of 15 amino acids. The junction had 9 bases not matched to a gene; V was cut back by 2 bases and J by 9 bases. Germline CDR1 reads DFQATT; CDR2 reads SNEGSKA (reference sequence). This TCR was recovered from a newborn girl in good health. J is TRBJ1-6 and V is TRBV20-1; 8 bases are a match to TRBD1. The specimen was cord blood. The CDR3 nucleotides read TGCAGTGCTAGACCATTCGACAGGGGTGGTTCACCCCTCCACTTT. It codes for CSARPFDRGGSPLHF.